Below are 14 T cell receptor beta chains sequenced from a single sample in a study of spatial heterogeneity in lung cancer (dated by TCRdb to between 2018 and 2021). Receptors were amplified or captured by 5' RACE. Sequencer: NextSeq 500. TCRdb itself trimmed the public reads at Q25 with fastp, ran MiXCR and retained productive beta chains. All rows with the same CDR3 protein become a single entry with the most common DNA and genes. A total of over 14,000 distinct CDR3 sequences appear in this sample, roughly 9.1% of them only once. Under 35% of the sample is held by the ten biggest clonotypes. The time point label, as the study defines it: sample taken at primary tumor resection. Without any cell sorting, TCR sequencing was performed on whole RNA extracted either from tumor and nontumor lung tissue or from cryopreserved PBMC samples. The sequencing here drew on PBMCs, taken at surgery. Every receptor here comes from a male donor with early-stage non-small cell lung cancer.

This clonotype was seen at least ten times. The CDR3 sequence: CSARRWGTDTQYF. CDR3 bases: TGCAGTGCTAGAAGATGGGGCACAGATACGCAGTATTTT. V is TRBV20-1 and J is TRBJ2-3; D not resolved. The CDR3 extends over 13 amino acids. The germline V gene encodes CDR1 DFQATT and CDR2 SNEGSKA (reference sequence). Trimming cost V 2 bases and J 1 base, with 7 bases left between them.

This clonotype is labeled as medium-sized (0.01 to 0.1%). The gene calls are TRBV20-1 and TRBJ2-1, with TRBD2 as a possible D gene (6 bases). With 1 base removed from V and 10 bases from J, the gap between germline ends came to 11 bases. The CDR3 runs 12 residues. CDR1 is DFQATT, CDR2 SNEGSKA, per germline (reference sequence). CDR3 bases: TGCAGTGCTAGAGCCGGGACTGACGAGCAGTTCTTC. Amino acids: CSARAGTDEQFF.

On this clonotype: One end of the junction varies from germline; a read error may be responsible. The CDR3 loop is CAGSFLGGFSAGELFF. The DNA for the CDR3 is TGTGCCGGCAGTTTTCTTGGGGGATTTTCTGCCGGGGAGCTGTTTTTT. The V call is TRBV12-3 or TRBV12-4, the J call TRBJ2-2; D is possibly TRBD1 or TRBD2 (5 bases each). The CDR3 is made up of 16 amino acids.

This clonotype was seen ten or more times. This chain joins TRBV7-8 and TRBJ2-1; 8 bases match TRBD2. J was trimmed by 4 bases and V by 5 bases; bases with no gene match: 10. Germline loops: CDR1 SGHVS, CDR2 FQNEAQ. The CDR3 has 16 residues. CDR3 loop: CASSNLAGRTYNEQFF. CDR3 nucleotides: TGTGCCAGCAGCAATCTAGCGGGCCGCACTTACAATGAGCAGTTCTTC. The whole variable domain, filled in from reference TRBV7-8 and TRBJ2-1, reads GAGVSQSPRYKVAKRGQDVALRCDPISGHVSLFWYQQALGQGPEFLTYFQNEAQLDKSGLPSDRFFAERPEGSVSTLKIQRTQQEDSAVYLCASSNLAGRTYNEQFFGPGTRLTVL.

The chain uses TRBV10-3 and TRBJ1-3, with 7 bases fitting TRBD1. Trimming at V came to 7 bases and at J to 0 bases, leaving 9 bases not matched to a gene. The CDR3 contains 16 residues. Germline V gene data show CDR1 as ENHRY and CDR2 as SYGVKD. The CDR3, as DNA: TGTGCCATCAAGCCTCGGGACAGCTCCTCTGGAAACACCATATATTTT. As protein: CAIKPRDSSSGNTIYF.

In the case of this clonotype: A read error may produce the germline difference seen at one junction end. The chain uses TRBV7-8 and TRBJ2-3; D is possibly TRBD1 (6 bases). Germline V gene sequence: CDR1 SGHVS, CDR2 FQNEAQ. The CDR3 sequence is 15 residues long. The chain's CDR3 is CASSLGSRDTVTQYF. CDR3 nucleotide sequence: TGTGCCAGCAGCTTAGGGTCGAGGGACACAGTTACGCAGTATTTT.

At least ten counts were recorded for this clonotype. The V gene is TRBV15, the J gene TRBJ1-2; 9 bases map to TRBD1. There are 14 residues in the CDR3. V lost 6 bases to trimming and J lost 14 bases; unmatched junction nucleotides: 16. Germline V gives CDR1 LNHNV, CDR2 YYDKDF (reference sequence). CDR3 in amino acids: CATRGGTGKFRRTF. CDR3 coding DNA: TGTGCCACCAGAGGGGGGACAGGGAAGTTCCGGCGGACCTTC.

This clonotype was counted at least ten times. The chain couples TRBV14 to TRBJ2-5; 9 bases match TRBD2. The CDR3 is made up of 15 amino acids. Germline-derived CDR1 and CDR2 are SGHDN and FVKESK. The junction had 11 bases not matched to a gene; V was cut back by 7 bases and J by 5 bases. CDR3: CASNFAGGPGETQYF. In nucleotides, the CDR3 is TGTGCCAGCAACTTTGCGGGAGGGCCAGGGGAGACCCAGTACTTC.

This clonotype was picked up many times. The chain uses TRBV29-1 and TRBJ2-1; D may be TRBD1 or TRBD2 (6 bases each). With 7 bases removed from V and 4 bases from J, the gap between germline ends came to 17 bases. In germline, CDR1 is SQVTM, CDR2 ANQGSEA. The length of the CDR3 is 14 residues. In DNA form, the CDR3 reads TGCAGCGCCGGAGGGGGTTCAGGGTACAATGAGCAGTTCTTC. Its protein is CSAGGGSGYNEQFF.

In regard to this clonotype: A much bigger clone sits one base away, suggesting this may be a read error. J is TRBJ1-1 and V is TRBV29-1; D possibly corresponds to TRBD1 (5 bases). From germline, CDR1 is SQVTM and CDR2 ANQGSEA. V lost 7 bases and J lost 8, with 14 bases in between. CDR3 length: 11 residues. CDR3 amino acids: CSADNRREAFF. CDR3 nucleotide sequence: TGCAGCGCCGACAACAGGAGAGAAGCTTTCTTT.

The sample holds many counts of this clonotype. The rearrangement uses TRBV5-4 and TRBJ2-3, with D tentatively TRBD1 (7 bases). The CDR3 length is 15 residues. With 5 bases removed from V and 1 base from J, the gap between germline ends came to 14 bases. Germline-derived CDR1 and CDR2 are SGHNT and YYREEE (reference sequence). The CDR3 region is CASRRDSLGTDTQYF. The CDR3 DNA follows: TGTGCCAGCAGGCGGGACAGCCTCGGCACAGATACGCAGTATTTT.

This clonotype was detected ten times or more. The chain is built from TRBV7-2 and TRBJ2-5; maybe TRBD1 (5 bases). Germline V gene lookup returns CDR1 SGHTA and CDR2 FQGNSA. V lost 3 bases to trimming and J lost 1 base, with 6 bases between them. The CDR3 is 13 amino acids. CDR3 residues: CASSFRVQETQYF. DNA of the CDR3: TGTGCCAGCAGCTTCAGGGTCCAAGAGACCCAGTACTTC.

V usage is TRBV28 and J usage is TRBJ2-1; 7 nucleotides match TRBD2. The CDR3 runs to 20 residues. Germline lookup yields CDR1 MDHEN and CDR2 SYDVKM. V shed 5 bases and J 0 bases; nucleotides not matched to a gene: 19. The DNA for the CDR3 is TGTGCCAGCAGTCCGGCACCCGGGGGGAGGGCCTACTTCTCCTACAATGAGCAGTTCTTC. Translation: CASSPAPGGRAYFSYNEQFF.

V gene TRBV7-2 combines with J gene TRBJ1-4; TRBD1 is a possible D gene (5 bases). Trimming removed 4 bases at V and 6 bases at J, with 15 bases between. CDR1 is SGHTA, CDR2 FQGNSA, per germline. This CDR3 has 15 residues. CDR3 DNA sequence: TGTGCCAGCAGCTCGACCGGGACCTTCTATGAAAAACTGTTTTTT. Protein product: CASSSTGTFYEKLFF.